This T cell receptor (beta chain) is drawn from a study of beta chain features in type 1 diabetes. In its sample, this clone was seen a few times. Its antigen is as yet unknown. Study results and limitations: The VDJ junctions of type 1 diabetes patients carried fewer insertions and more deletions. In every one of the four CD4+ subsets, TCRB CDR3s were moderately but significantly shorter in Type 1 diabetes patients. Short templates might get an advantage during PCR, and this would be equal in patients and controls.

The investigators reverse transcribed all of the isolated RNA, so they sequenced expressed TCRB transcripts. Measured with immunoSEQ multiplex PCR; TCRdb has only the in-frame clones, and not every one. The repertoire consists of approximately 600,000 clones, with over 10% occurring once and the leading ten covering more than 0.09%. The source material was naive CD4+ T cells from blood. This sequence was found in a man between 25 and 39 years old with type 1 diabetes.

The CDR3 DNA reads TGTGCCAGCAGAAGGAGACAAACGAGTGAAAAACTGTTTTTT. It yields the protein CASRRRQTSEKLFF. The rearrangement joins TRBV6-5 to TRBJ1-4; D is unclear. The V end was cut by 6 bases, the J end by 7 bases, with 15 bases between. This CDR3 is built from 14 residues. CDR1 is MNHEY, CDR2 SVGAGI, per germline.